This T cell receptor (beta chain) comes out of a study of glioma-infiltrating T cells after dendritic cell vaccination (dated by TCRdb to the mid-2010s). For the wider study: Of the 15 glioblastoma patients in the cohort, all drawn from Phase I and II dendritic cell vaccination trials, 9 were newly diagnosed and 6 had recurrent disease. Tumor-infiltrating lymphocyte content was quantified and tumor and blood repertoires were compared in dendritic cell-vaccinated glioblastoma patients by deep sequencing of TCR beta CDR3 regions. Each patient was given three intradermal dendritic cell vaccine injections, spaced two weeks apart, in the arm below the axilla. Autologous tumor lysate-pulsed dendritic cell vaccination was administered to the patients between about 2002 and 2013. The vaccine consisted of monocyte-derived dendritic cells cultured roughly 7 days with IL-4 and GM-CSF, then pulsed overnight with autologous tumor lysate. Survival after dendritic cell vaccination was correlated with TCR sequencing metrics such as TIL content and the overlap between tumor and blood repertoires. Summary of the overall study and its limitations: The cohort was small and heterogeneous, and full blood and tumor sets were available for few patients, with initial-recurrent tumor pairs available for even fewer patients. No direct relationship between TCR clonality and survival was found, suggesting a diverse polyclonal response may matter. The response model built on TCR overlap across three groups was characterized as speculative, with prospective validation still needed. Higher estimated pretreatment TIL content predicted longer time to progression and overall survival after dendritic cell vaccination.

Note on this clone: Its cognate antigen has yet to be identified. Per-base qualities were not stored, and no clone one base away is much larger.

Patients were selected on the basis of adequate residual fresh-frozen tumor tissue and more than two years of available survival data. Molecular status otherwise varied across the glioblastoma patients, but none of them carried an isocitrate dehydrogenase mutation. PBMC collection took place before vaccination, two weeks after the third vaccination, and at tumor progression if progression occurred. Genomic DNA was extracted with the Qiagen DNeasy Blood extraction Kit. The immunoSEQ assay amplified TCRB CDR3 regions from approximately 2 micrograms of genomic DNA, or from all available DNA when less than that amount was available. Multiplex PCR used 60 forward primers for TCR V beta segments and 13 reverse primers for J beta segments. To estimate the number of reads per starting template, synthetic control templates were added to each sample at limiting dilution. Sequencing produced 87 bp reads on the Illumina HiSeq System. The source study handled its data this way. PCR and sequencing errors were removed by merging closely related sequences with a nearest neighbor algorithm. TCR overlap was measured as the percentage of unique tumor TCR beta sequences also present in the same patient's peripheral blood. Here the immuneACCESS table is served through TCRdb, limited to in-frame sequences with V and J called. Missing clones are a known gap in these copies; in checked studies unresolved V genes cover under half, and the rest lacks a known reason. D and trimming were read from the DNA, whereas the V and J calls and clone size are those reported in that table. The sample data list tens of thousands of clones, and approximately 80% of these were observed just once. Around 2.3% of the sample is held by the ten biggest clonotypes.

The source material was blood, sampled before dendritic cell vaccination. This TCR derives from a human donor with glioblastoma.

The CDR3 sequence is CASSLPPAGELFF. The sequenced DNA: TGCGCCAGCAGCTTGCCCCCCGCCGGGGAGCTGTTTTTT. The receptor chain draws on TRBV5-1 and TRBJ2-2; the D segment cannot be called with confidence. CDR1 and CDR2, per the germline V gene, are SGHRS and YFSETQ. The CDR3 has 13 amino acids, counting the end cysteine and phenylalanine. Only CDR3 DNA is held: 39 bases, read in frame from base 1. Cut back by 1 base and 6 bases, the V and J ends lie 7 bases apart.